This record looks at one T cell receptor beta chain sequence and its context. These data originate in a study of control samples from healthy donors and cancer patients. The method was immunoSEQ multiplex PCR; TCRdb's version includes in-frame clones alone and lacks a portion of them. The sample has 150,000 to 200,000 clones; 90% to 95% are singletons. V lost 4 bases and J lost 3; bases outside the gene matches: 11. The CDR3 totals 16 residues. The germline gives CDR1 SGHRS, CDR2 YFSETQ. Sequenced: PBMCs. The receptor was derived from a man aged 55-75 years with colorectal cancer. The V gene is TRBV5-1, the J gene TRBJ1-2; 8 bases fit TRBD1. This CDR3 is CASSPTGGGDYYGYTF. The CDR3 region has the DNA TGCGCCAGCAGCCCTACAGGGGGAGGCGACTACTATGGCTACACCTTC.